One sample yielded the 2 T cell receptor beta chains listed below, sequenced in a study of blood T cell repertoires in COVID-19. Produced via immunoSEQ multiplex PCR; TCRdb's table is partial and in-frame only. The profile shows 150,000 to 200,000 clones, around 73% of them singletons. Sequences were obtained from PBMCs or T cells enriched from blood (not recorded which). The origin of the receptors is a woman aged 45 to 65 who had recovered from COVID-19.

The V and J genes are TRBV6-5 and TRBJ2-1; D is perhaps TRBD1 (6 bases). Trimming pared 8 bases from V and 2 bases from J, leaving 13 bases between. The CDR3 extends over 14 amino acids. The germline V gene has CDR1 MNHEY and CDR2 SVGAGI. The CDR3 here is CASGRGATYNEQFF. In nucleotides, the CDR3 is TGTGCCAGCGGCAGGGGAGCGACCTACAATGAGCAGTTCTTC.

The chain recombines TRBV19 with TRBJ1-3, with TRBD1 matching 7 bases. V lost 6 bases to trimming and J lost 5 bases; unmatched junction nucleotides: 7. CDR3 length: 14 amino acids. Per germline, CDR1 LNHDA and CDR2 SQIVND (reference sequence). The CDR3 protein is CASRRGQDRNTIYF. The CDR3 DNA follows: TGTGCCAGTAGACGAGGACAGGATAGAAACACCATATATTTT.